The rows below give T cell receptor beta chains drawn from one sample of a study of blood T cell repertoires in COVID-19. Sequencing was performed with immunoSEQ multiplex PCR; in TCRdb, only in-frame clones are kept and a portion is missing. The sample shows some 250,000 clones, approximately 88% of them seen only once. The material sequenced was peripheral blood. These TCRs come from a man aged 35-49 years with acute or convalescent COVID-19. Each CDR3 is given with its conserved first and last residue. Fields, in order: clone size, V gene, D gene, J gene, CDR3 DNA, CDR3 protein. The D gene is left open where the match is weak. Size is omitted from some rows. Given values are once, few, many or a class for expanded clones.

NA	TRBV5-1	NA	TRBJ1-2	TGCGCCAGCAGCGCCAGGGATTTGAGCGGCTACACCTTC	CASSARDLSGYTF
NA	TRBV5-1	TRBD1	TRBJ2-7	TGCGCCAGCAGCCGGACAGGTAGCTCCTACGAGCAGTACTTC	CASSRTGSSYEQYF
NA	TRBV3-1/TRBV3-2	NA	TRBJ1-5	TGTGCCAGCAGCCCAGGGATGTACAATCAGCCCCAGCATTTT	CASSPGMYNQPQHF
NA	TRBV13	NA	TRBJ2-2	TGTGCCAGCAGCTCGACAGTCCTTGTAGGGGACACCGGGGAGCTGTTTTTT	CASSSTVLVGDTGELFF
NA	TRBV5-1	TRBD1	TRBJ1-1	TGCGCCAGCAGCCCCGGGGACAGGTACACTGAAGCTTTCTTT	CASSPGDRYTEAFF
NA	TRBV6-1	NA	TRBJ2-1	TGTGCCAGCAGTGACACCACCGAGCGCCTTGAGCAGTTCTTC	CASSDTTERLEQFF
few	TRBV6-2/TRBV6-3	TRBD2	TRBJ2-2	TGTGCCAGCAGTGATAATGCGGGAGGTCCCGGGGAGCTGTTTTTT	CASSDNAGGPGELFF
NA	TRBV20-1	TRBD1	TRBJ2-7	TGCAGTCCGGGACAGGGTAACGAGCAGTACTTC	CSPGQGNEQYF
NA	TRBV27	TRBD2	TRBJ2-7	TGTGCCAGCAGCCGGGACTACTCCTACGAGCAGTACTTC	CASSRDYSYEQYF
NA	TRBV27	NA	TRBJ2-3	TGTGCCAGCAGTCTCCGTGGGAGCGGAGGAGATACGCAGTATTTT	CASSLRGSGGDTQYF
NA	TRBV6-2/TRBV6-3	NA	TRBJ2-7	TGTGCCAGCAGCCTCTTAGACTACGAGCAGTACTTC	CASSLLDYEQYF
NA	TRBV6-2/TRBV6-3	TRBD2	TRBJ2-5	TGTGCCAGCAGTTACTCGAGATCAAGCGGGAGACGGGGTCAGGAGGAGACCCAGTACTTC	CASSYSRSSGRRGQEETQYF
NA	TRBV7-3	TRBD2	TRBJ2-1	TGTGCCAGCAGCCCCCGAGCCTGGACTAGCGGGAGATCCTACGAGCAGTTCTTC	CASSPRAWTSGRSYEQFF
NA	TRBV27	TRBD2	TRBJ2-1	TGTGCCAGCAGTTTAGGGACCGCTAGCGGATCCTACAATGAGCAGTTCTTC	CASSLGTASGSYNEQFF
NA	TRBV25-1	NA	TRBJ1-1	TGTGCCAGCCGAGGCAATGACAGGCAGACCACTGAAGCTTTCTTT	CASRGNDRQTTEAFF
few	TRBV5-1	TRBD1	TRBJ2-3	TGCGCCAGCAGCTTGGAGCCACGGGACAGACTCACAGATACGCAGTATTTT	CASSLEPRDRLTDTQYF
NA	TRBV6-2/TRBV6-3	NA	TRBJ1-5	TGTGCCAGCAGTTACTTCAGGAATCTGAATCAGCCCCAGCATTTT	CASSYFRNLNQPQHF
NA	TRBV19	TRBD1	TRBJ2-1	TGTGCCAGTAGTTTCCACGGGGAGGGACAGGGGTCGAATGAGCAGTTCTTC	CASSFHGEGQGSNEQFF
NA	TRBV9	NA	TRBJ1-3	TGTGCCAGCAGCGGGGTATCAGGGGCTGGAAACACCATATATTTT	CASSGVSGAGNTIYF
NA	TRBV18	NA	TRBJ1-2	TGTGCCAGCTCATCCTACAGGGCTTCATATGGCTACACCTTC	CASSSYRASYGYTF
few	TRBV5-6	NA	TRBJ1-2	TGTGCCAGCAGCTTGGAACGGGGGGCGCGAGGCTACACCTTC	CASSLERGARGYTF
few	TRBV7-9	NA	TRBJ1-2	TGTGCCAGCAGCTTAGGCTCAGGGGAAGGCTATGGCTACACCTTC	CASSLGSGEGYGYTF
NA	TRBV5-5	TRBD1	TRBJ1-1	TGTGCCAGCAGCTCCGGGACAGGGTCTGAAGCTTTCTTT	CASSSGTGSEAFF
NA	TRBV19	NA	TRBJ1-5	TGTGCCAGTAGATGGGAGAATCAGCCCCAGCATTTT	CASRWENQPQHF
few	TRBV6-5	NA	TRBJ2-2	TGTGCCAGCAGGGTCTGGGCAGCCGACACCGGGGAGCTGTTTTTT	CASRVWAADTGELFF
NA	TRBV18	NA	TRBJ2-7	TGTGCCAGCTCACCGGGGGCATCCTACGAGCAGTACTTC	CASSPGASYEQYF
NA	TRBV5-4	NA	TRBJ1-6	TGTGCCAGCAGCTCTGGACAGTATAATTCACCCCTCCACTTT	CASSSGQYNSPLHF
NA	TRBV2	TRBD2	TRBJ2-3	TGTGCCAGCAGGGGGGGTAGCGGGAGGGCCCTCGACACAGATACGCAGTATTTT	CASRGGSGRALDTDTQYF
NA	TRBV5-1	NA	TRBJ2-1	TGCGCCAGCAGCTTGGATTTTGGTCAGGGGGGCAATGAGCAGTTCTTC	CASSLDFGQGGNEQFF
once	TRBV5-5	TRBD2	TRBJ2-7	TGTGCCAGCACCTCAACTAGCGGAGCCTACGAGCAGTACTTC	CASTSTSGAYEQYF
NA	TRBV6-6	NA	TRBJ1-1	TGTGCCAGCAAGGCCCACTCCGACGGGAGGGACACTGAAGCTTTCTTT	CASKAHSDGRDTEAFF
NA	TRBV7-2	NA	TRBJ1-6	TGTGCCAGCAGCTACCAAACAGGGTACTATAATTCACCCCTCCACTTT	CASSYQTGYYNSPLHF
NA	TRBV2	NA	TRBJ1-2	TGTGCCAGCAGTGATCTAGGGGCTGGCTACACCTTC	CASSDLGAGYTF
NA	TRBV7-2	NA	TRBJ1-5	TGTGCCAGCAGCTTTTCAGGGGTAGGTCAGCCCCAGCATTTT	CASSFSGVGQPQHF
NA	TRBV5-1	NA	TRBJ2-7	TGCGCCAGCAGCTTTACTCCAGGCAGCTCCTACGAGCAGTACTTC	CASSFTPGSSYEQYF
NA	TRBV5-4	NA	TRBJ1-2	TGTGCCAGCAGCGGGGGGGCGGAGGCGACTAACTATGGCTACACCTTC	CASSGGAEATNYGYTF
NA	TRBV11-2	NA	TRBJ1-1	TGTGCCAGCAGCGTTCGGGGAGCCGGAGGAACTGAAGCTTTCTTT	CASSVRGAGGTEAFF
few	TRBV10-1	TRBD2	TRBJ2-2	TGCGCCAGCAGTGAAATAAGACTAGCGGAAAGCGGCGGGGAGCTGTTTTTT	CASSEIRLAESGGELFF
NA	TRBV6-5	TRBD2	TRBJ2-3	TGTGCCAGCAGTTACGTAGCGGGAAGGGCAGATACGCAGTATTTT	CASSYVAGRADTQYF
NA	TRBV7-6	TRBD2	TRBJ2-1	TGTGCCAGCACCCCGCCACAGACTAGCGGGGCTCCCTCCTACAATGAGCAGTTCTTC	CASTPPQTSGAPSYNEQFF
NA	TRBV4-3	NA	TRBJ2-2	TGCGCCAGCAGCCAAGTACCGGGAGATCTCCCCGTCGGGGAGCTGTTTTTT	CASSQVPGDLPVGELFF
NA	TRBV5-1	TRBD1	TRBJ2-7	TGCGCCAGCAGCTTGGGAGCGGGACAGGGCTACGAGCAGTACTTC	CASSLGAGQGYEQYF
NA	TRBV6-5	NA	TRBJ1-2	TGTGCCAGCAGTCGGACAGCTAACTATGGCTACACCTTC	CASSRTANYGYTF
NA	TRBV18	TRBD1	TRBJ1-2	TGTGCCAGCTCACCCCAGACAGGGGACTATGGCTACACCTTC	CASSPQTGDYGYTF
NA	TRBV28	NA	TRBJ2-1	TGTGCCAGCAGTTTAAGTCCAGACGGCGGGAATGAGCAGTTCTTC	CASSLSPDGGNEQFF
NA	TRBV7-9	TRBD1	TRBJ1-5	TGTGCCAGCAGCTTAACGGGACAGGGCTGGGAGCCCCAGCATTTT	CASSLTGQGWEPQHF
NA	TRBV7-9	NA	TRBJ2-1	TGTGCCAGCAGCTTAGTTCTAGTAGGGGGCAATGAGCAGTTCTTC	CASSLVLVGGNEQFF